The present entry profiles one T cell receptor beta chain with its context. Antigen: not known. MiXCR was run by TCRdb on the 5' RACE reads, yielding one entry per CDR3 protein. This sample yields 350,000 to 450,000 distinct CDR3 sequences, of which approximately 24% are seen a single time; 7% to 9.5% belongs to the top ten. This entry is derived from a study of T-cell memory formation after mild COVID-19. Study conclusions and caveats: The study detected some responding clones in pre-infection memory, suggesting cross-reactive memory joined. Day 15 to 85 contracting clones showed balanced CD4/CD8; later expanders leaned CD4+. Contracting CD4+ clones were located mainly in CM and EM, and CD8+ clones in EMRA.

V shed 5 bases and J shed 3 bases, with 9 bases lying between them. This CDR3 contains 13 residues. The germline V gene encodes CDR1 KGHDR and CDR2 SFDVKD. V is TRBV24-1 and J is TRBJ2-5; D remains ambiguous. The sequencing sample was made of PBMCs or a T cell subset sorted from them (not recorded which). This TCR was recovered from an adult woman who had mild COVID-19 (a few samples of this study predate the infection). Cell type and time point are not known. This CDR3 is CATSAPIEETQYF. DNA for the CDR3: TGTGCCACCAGTGCCCCCATCGAAGAGACCCAGTACTTC.